This T cell receptor beta chain was sequenced during a study of shared clonotypes between healthy human individuals. Overall study: Used for every donor were three CD4 naive, three CD4 memory, two CD8 naive and one CD8 memory plate.

Every contributor of samples was a Caucasian grown-up residing in Nashville, Tennessee. V gave up 3 bases and J gave up 3 bases, with 14 bases separating them. Germline V CDR1 and CDR2: LGHNA, YSLEER. This CDR3 comprises 15 residues. Each subset's genomic DNA was shared equally among a number of immunoSEQ plates. This table comes from immunoSEQ multiplex PCR, and its TCRdb copy is limited to in-frame clones, with some not included. The sample consists of 1.4 million to 1.5 million clones, roughly 95% of them appearing once. Material: naive CD4+ T cells sorted from blood. Subset meaning: CD45RA+ positively selected. This sequence originates from a man aged 25 to 40 in good health. V is TRBV4-3 and J is TRBJ1-2; a weak D match, TRBD1 (6 bases). In DNA, the CDR3 is TGCGCCAGCAGCCACAGGACAGACAACTACTATGGCTACACCTTC. This sequence encodes CASSHRTDNYYGYTF.